The T cell receptor beta chain described here comes from a study of CD8 T cells in Susac syndrome. Whole-study results and caveats: It was acknowledged in the study that the number of individuals who were included in its TCR sequencing and HLA analysis was relatively small.

It was with random hexamers that about 0.45 to 1 ug RNA was reverse transcribed. Across 54 Vbeta and 13 Jbeta, immunoSEQ multiplex PCR amplified TCR beta CDR3. TCRdb processed the immunoSEQ multiplex PCR reads anew with MiXCR; each CDR3 protein has one entry. The sample lists about 71,000 distinct CDR3 sequences, around 93% seen once, with approximately 0.15% in the top ten. Turning to this clonotype: What it binds is unknown.

V shed 5 bases and J 4 bases; nucleotides not matched to a gene: 12. Per the germline V gene, CDR1 is MNHNS and CDR2 is SASEGT. This CDR3 spans 16 amino acids. Source material: CD4+ T cells from PBMCs. The sequence was collected from a human donor with Susac syndrome. The rearrangement links TRBV6-1 to TRBJ2-7; 9 bases align to TRBD1. CDR3 sequence (DNA): TGTGCCAGCAGTCTTACCGGGACAGGGTATTCTTACGAGCAGTACTTC. Protein sequence: CASSLTGTGYSYEQYF.